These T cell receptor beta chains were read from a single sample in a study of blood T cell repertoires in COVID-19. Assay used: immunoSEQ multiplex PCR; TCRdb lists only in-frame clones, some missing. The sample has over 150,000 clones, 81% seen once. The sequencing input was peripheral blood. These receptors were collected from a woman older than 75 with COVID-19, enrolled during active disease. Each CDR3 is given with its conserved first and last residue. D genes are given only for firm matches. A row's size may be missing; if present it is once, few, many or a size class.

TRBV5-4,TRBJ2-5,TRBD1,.,TGTGCCAGCAGCTTGGGACAGGGGCAAGGGGAGACCCAGTACTTC,CASSLGQGQGETQYF
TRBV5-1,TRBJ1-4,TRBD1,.,TGCGCCAGCAGCTTTGGGGACAGGGGAGGTACTAATGAAAAACTGTTTTTT,CASSFGDRGGTNEKLFF
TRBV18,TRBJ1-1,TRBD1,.,TGTGCCAGCTCTCTTGACAGGGACACTGAAGCTTTCTTT,CASSLDRDTEAFF
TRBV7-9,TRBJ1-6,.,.,TGTGCCAGCACCTCCACCGGGACAAATAATTCACCCCTCCACTTT,CASTSTGTNNSPLHF
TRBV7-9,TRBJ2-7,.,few,TGTGCCAGCAGCCATAATCAGTTAGGAGGGGACTACGAGCAGTACTTC,CASSHNQLGGDYEQYF
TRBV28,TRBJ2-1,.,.,TGTGCCAGCAGCCCACCTTGGAGCTCCTACAATGAGCAGTTCTTC,CASSPPWSSYNEQFF
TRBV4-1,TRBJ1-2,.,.,TGCGCCAGCAGCCAGGCAGACTATGGCTACACCTTC,CASSQADYGYTF
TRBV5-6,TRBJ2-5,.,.,TGTGCCAGCAGCCTAGGGGGATTCCAAGAGACCCAGTACTTC,CASSLGGFQETQYF
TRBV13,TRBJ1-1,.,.,TGTGCCAGCAGCTTATCCCCCCCGAGCCCTGAAGCTTTCTTT,CASSLSPPSPEAFF
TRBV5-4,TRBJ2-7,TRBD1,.,TGTGCCAGCAGCGGACCCGGGACAGGGGTCTACGAGCAGTACTTC,CASSGPGTGVYEQYF
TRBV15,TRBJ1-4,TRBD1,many,TGTGCCACCAGCAACCGCCAGGGGGCGAGGGAAAAACTGTTTTTT,CATSNRQGAREKLFF
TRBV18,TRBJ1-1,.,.,TGTGCCAGCTCACCGGCCGGCAGGGACACTGAAGCTTTCTTT,CASSPAGRDTEAFF
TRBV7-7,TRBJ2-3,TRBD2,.,TGTGCTAGCAGCTTAGCAGCGGGAGGGCCCGCGGATACGCAGTATTTT,CASSLAAGGPADTQYF
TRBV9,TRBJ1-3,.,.,TGTGCCAGCAGCGTGGGAGGGGACTCTGGAAACACCATATATTTT,CASSVGGDSGNTIYF
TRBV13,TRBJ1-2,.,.,TGTGCCAGCGCGCGTAGGGGCCCCGCTAACTATGGCTACACCTTC,CASARRGPANYGYTF
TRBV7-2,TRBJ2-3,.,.,TGTGCCAGCAGCTTATTGTCGCGGGTTACAGATACGCAGTATTTT,CASSLLSRVTDTQYF
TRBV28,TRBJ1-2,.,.,TGTGCCAGCAGTTCCCAAGCCCCCCTCGGGCAACCCTGGGGAGGAGGCTACACCTTC,CASSSQAPLGQPWGGGYTF
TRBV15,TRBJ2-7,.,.,TGTGCCACCAGCAGGGACTGGGGATCGGGCGAGCAGTACTTC,CATSRDWGSGEQYF
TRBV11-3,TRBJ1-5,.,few,TGTGCCAGCAGCCGATGCGGGGCCAGGGAAGGCGGCAATCAGCCCCAGCATTTT,CASSRCGAREGGNQPQHF
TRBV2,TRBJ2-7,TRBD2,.,TGTGCCAGCGGGAGGGATTACGAGCAGTACTTC,CASGRDYEQYF
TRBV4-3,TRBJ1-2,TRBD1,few,TGCGCCAGCAGCCAAGTTACAGGGGGCGAAGGCTATGGCTACACCTTC,CASSQVTGGEGYGYTF
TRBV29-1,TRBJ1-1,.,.,TGCAGCGTTGAAGGGGGACAGAACACTGAAGCTTTCTTT,CSVEGGQNTEAFF
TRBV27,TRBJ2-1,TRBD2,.,TGTGCCAGCAGTCCACCCCCTTCCCATAGCGGGAGGGCAAATGAGCAGTTCTTC,CASSPPPSHSGRANEQFF
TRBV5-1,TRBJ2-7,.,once,TGCGCCAGCAGCTTAGCACCGACAGGTTCCTCCTACGAGCAGTACTTC,CASSLAPTGSSYEQYF
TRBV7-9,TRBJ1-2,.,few,TGTGCCAGCAGCTCCCTGGACAGTAACTATGGCTACACCTTC,CASSSLDSNYGYTF